These 8 T cell receptor beta chains share one sample of origin, sequenced in a study of blood T cell repertoires in COVID-19. Using immunoSEQ multiplex PCR, the repertoire was profiled, and TCRdb retains in-frame clones only, with some absent. Of approximately 200,000 clones in the sample, about nine tenths were seen once. The material sequenced was peripheral blood. The receptors stem from a woman in her 50s with acute or convalescent COVID-19.

The chain combines TRBV10-3 with TRBJ2-2; D ambiguous. The CDR3 loop spans 15 amino acids. Germline CDR1 reads ENHRY; CDR2 reads SYGVKD. Between the trimmed V and J ends, which lost 3 bases and 1 base, there was a span of 9 bases. In nucleotides, the CDR3 is TGTGCCATCAGTGAATCACTGCTGAACACCGGGGAGCTGTTTTTT. Protein: CAISESLLNTGELFF.

The chain employs TRBV6-5 and TRBJ2-2; TRBD2 agrees at 7 bases. J gave up 1 base and V 8 bases, and 4 bases lay outside the gene matches. The CDR3 runs to 14 residues. Germline loops: CDR1 MNHEY, CDR2 SVGAGI. The CDR3 sequence is CASRPSGNTGELFF. Written as DNA, the CDR3 is TGTGCCAGCCGCCCTAGCGGGAACACCGGGGAGCTGTTTTTT.

This chain uses TRBV19 with TRBJ1-5; possibly TRBD1 for D (6 bases). V lost 9 bases and J lost 4, with 10 bases in between. CDR1 and CDR2 (germline): LNHDA, SQIVND (reference sequence). The length of the CDR3 is 12 residues. The CDR3 DNA is TGTGCCAGCAGACAGGAGAATCAGCCCCAGCATTTT. Encoded protein: CASRQENQPQHF.

This clone has just one count. The V call is TRBV5-1, the J call TRBJ2-1; TRBD1 agrees at 7 bases. CDR1 is SGHRS, CDR2 YFSETQ, per germline. This CDR3 region has 15 residues. J was trimmed by 8 bases and V by 4 bases; bases with no gene match: 12. This chain's CDR3 is CASSQGDSRGDEQFF. CDR3 in DNA: TGCGCCAGCAGCCAGGGGGACAGCCGGGGCGATGAGCAGTTCTTC.

The J gene is TRBJ1-3, the V gene TRBV2, with D possibly matching TRBD1 (6 bases). From germline, CDR1 is SNHLY and CDR2 FYNNEI. The V gene lost 7 bases and the J gene lost 4 bases, with 11 bases spanning the gap. The CDR3 totals 13 residues. The CDR3 DNA is TGTGCCAGCATAACAGGGACAGGAAACACCATATATTTT. Translating gives CASITGTGNTIYF. Looking up the rest from reference TRBV2 and TRBJ1-3 gives the full variable domain: EPEVTQTPSHQVTQMGQEVILRCVPISNHLYFYWYRQILGQKVEFLVSFYNNEISEKSEIFDDQFSVERPDGSNFTLKIRSTKLEDSAMYFCASITGTGNTIYFGEGSWLTVV.

The rearrangement links TRBV10-1 to TRBJ2-3; D perhaps matches TRBD2 (6 bases). V was trimmed by 6 bases and J by 0 bases, leaving 16 bases between them. Per germline, CDR1 WNHNN and CDR2 SYGVQD (reference sequence). This CDR3 has 16 amino acids. The CDR3 here is CASSPGGDRSTDTQYF. The CDR3 DNA sequence: TGCGCCAGCAGCCCCGGGGGAGACCGAAGCACAGATACGCAGTATTTT.

The chain couples TRBV9 to TRBJ2-5; 7 nucleotides agree with TRBD2. V trimming: 2 bases; J trimming: 0 bases; junction bases outside the gene matches: 4. This CDR3 contains 15 residues. Germline V gives CDR1 SGDLS, CDR2 YYNGEE. The CDR3 region has the DNA TGTGCCAGCAGCGTGCGGGGGTCGTACCAAGAGACCCAGTACTTC. Translated, it gives CASSVRGSYQETQYF.

J is TRBJ2-1 and V is TRBV6-2 or TRBV6-3, with TRBD1 identical over 7 bases. This CDR3 comprises 14 residues. Germline V CDR1 and CDR2: MNHEY, SVGEGT. The ends lost 4 bases at V and 5 bases at J; junction bases unmatched: 5. In DNA, the CDR3 is TGTGCCAGCAGTTTGGGACAGTGGAACAATGAGCAGTTCTTC. This codes for CASSLGQWNNEQFF.